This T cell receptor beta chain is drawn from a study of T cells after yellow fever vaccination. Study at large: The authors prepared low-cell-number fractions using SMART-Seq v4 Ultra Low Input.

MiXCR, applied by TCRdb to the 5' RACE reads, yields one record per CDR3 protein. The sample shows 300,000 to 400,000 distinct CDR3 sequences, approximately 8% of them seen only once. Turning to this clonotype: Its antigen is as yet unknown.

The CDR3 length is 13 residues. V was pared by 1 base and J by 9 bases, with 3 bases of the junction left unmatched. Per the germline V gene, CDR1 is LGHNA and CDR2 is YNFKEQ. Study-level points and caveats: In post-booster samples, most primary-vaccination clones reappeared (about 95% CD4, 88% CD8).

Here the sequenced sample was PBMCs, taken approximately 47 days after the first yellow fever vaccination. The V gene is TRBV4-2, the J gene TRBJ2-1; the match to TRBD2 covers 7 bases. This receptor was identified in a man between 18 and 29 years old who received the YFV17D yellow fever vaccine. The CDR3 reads CASSQGLAREQFF. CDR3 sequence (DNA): TGTGCCAGCAGCCAAGGACTAGCACGTGAGCAGTTCTTC.